The 5 T cell receptor beta chains reported below all come from one sample, sequenced in a study of CD8 T cells in Susac syndrome. Random hexamers were used to reverse transcribe the RNA input (about 0.45 to 1 ug). TCRdb passed the immunoSEQ multiplex PCR reads through MiXCR, listing each CDR3 protein once. The data show fewer than 200,000 distinct CDR3 sequences, roughly 95% seen once. The sequenced sample consisted of CD8+ T cells from PBMCs. The source of these receptors is a human donor with multiple sclerosis.

The rearrangement joins TRBV19 to TRBJ2-2, with D maybe TRBD1 (5 bases). Deletions cut 3 bases from V and 6 bases from J, with 14 bases between. Looked up from germline, CDR1 is LNHDA and CDR2 is SQIVND (reference sequence). This CDR3 has 15 amino acids. CDR3: CASSMSRELAGELFF. Here the CDR3 DNA reads TGTGCCAGTAGTATGAGCAGGGAATTGGCCGGGGAGCTGTTTTTT.

The chain links TRBV28 to TRBJ2-7, with 10 bases lining up with TRBD2. CDR3 length: 15 amino acids. With V trimmed by 4 bases and J by 6 bases, 9 bases remained unmatched. Germline V gene data show CDR1 as MDHEN and CDR2 as SYDVKM. The CDR3 sequence: CASSSGAGGRVEQYF. The CDR3 nucleotides are TGTGCCAGCAGTTCCGGAGCGGGAGGGCGGGTCGAGCAGTACTTC.

This chain uses TRBV7-9 with TRBJ2-1; D is possibly TRBD2 (6 bases). V was shortened by 5 bases and J by 3 bases, with 11 bases between the two germline ends. The CDR3 loop spans 14 amino acids. CDR1 and CDR2 (germline): SEHNR, FQNEAQ (reference sequence). The CDR3 loop reads CASSTRTIYNEQFF. The CDR3 DNA reads as TGTGCCAGCAGCACACGGACTATCTACAATGAGCAGTTCTTC. Filled out from reference TRBV7-9 and TRBJ2-1, the complete variable domain reads DTGVSQNPRHKITKRGQNVTFRCDPISEHNRLYWYRQTLGQGPEFLTYFQNEAQLEKSRLLSDRFSAERPKGSFSTLEIQRTEQGDSAMYLCASSTRTIYNEQFFGPGTRLTVL.

The chain carries TRBV5-6 and TRBJ2-5, with TRBD2 matching 9 bases. Germline V gene sequence: CDR1 SGHDT, CDR2 YYEEEE. V trimming: 4 bases; J trimming: 4 bases; junction bases outside the gene matches: 5. The CDR3 loop spans 14 amino acids. The CDR3 bases are TGTGCCAGCAGCGCTGCGGGGGGGCGAGAGACCCAGTACTTC. It specifies CASSAAGGRETQYF.

V gene TRBV12-3 or TRBV12-4 combines with J gene TRBJ1-1, with TRBD1 identical over 8 bases. Germline trimming cut 5 bases from V and 6 bases from J; bases unmatched to any gene: 8. The CDR3 extends over 14 amino acids. The DNA of the CDR3 is TGTGCCAGCAGTCCAGGGACAGGAGGGCCTGAAGCTTTCTTT. Translating it yields CASSPGTGGPEAFF.